The source of this T cell receptor beta chain is a study of T cells expressing NK-cell markers. Germline V gene data show CDR1 as DFQATT and CDR2 as SNEGSKA (reference sequence). CDR3 length equals 14 residues. TCRdb reanalyzed the 5' RACE reads, giving one entry per CDR3 protein sequence and no DNA. This table holds some 440,000 distinct CDR3 sequences. The chain joins TRBV20-1 to TRBJ2-1; TCRdb calls TRBD2, which cannot be checked without DNA. The sequenced sample consisted of blood T cells: a sorted CD56 or NKG2C T cell subset, CD4+ or CD8+ T cells, or bulk PBMC T cells (not recorded which). This TCR derives from a woman between 50 and 59 years old in good health. CDR3 amino acids: CSARDFAGLIEQFF.